Shown below are 22 T cell receptor beta chains from a single sample sequenced in a study of early T cells in non-severe SARS-CoV-2 infection. TCRdb recomputed calls from the 5' RACE reads with MiXCR, one row per CDR3 protein. This table has more than 90,000 distinct CDR3 sequences, approximately 10% appearing once. The sequencing input was whole blood. The receptors derive from an adult who was a healthcare worker with PCR-confirmed SARS-CoV-2 infection or an uninfected control (not recorded which).

V and J are TRBV11-2 and TRBJ2-7; 13 positions match TRBD2. The V gene end was trimmed by 2 bases and the J gene end by 6 bases; junction bases not matched to a gene: 1. The CDR3 is made up of 14 amino acids. Germline loops: CDR1 SGHAT, CDR2 FQNNGV. The CDR3 here is CASSLTSGRGEQYF. The DNA of the CDR3 is TGTGCCAGCAGCTTAACTAGCGGGAGGGGCGAGCAGTACTTC.

V and J are TRBV7-3 and TRBJ1-2; D not certain. Germline loops: CDR1 SGHTA, CDR2 FQGTGA. The ends were cut back, 10 bases at V and 6 bases at J, with 15 bases in the middle. This CDR3 comprises 12 residues. CDR3 in DNA: TGTGCCACCCGTGGGGAGCCTGATGGCTACACCTTC. Its protein product is CATRGEPDGYTF. Full variable domain (outside the CDR3, taken from reference TRBV7-3 and TRBJ1-2): GAGVSQTPSNKVTEKGKYVELRCDPISGHTALYWYRQSLGQGPEFLIYFQGTGAADDSGLPNDRFFAVRPEGSVSTLKIQRTERGDSAVYLCATRGEPDGYTFGSGTRLTVV.

This clonotype was observed a few times. V gene TRBV27 combines with J gene TRBJ1-2; D is unresolved. Germline V gene data show CDR1 as MNHEY and CDR2 as SMNVEV (reference sequence). Trimming shortened V by 10 bases and J by 0 bases, and 9 bases separated the two germline ends. This CDR3 region has 12 residues. CDR3 sequence: CATQDSNYGYTF. As DNA, the CDR3 is TGTGCCACGCAGGATTCTAACTATGGCTACACCTTC.

This clonotype was recorded at least ten times. Because it lacks the conserved phenylalanine or tryptophan at the end, this CDR3 is likely a read error. V usage is TRBV5-1 and J usage is TRBJ2-3, with D possibly TRBD2 on 6 matching bases. Germline V gene lookup returns CDR1 SGHRS and CDR2 YFSETQ. Trimming removed 0 bases at V and 5 bases at J, with 7 bases between. This CDR3 has 13 residues. For the CDR3, the DNA is TGCGCCAGCAGCTTGGGGAGGGGAGATACGCAGTATGTT. It is translated as CASSLGRGDTQYV.

This clonotype came up a few times. The chain uses TRBV11-2 and TRBJ1-2, with 7 bases aligning to TRBD1. Unmatched junction bases numbered 3, after V lost 1 base and J lost 4 bases. Germline V lookup: CDR1 SGHAT, CDR2 FQNNGV. The length of the CDR3 is 14 residues. The CDR3 nucleotides read TGTGCCAGCAGCTTAGGCCGGGACAGCTATGGCTACACCTTC. This gives the protein CASSLGRDSYGYTF.

The rearrangement uses TRBV24-1 and TRBJ1-1; 9 nucleotides match TRBD1. From germline, CDR1 is KGHDR and CDR2 SFDVKD. This CDR3 is built from 16 residues. J lost 6 bases, V lost 2 bases, and 9 bases had no gene match. This CDR3 is CATSDSRTGVGAEAFF. The CDR3 bases are TGTGCCACCAGTGATTCTCGGACAGGGGTGGGCGCTGAAGCTTTCTTT.

The gene calls are TRBV6-4 and TRBJ2-1; D is ambiguous. Trimming took off 4 bases at V and 9 bases at J, with 13 bases between the two ends. Germline loops: CDR1 MRHNA, CDR2 SNTAGT. CDR3 length: 13 residues. The CDR3 is CASSASGISEQFF. In DNA form, the CDR3 reads TGTGCCAGCAGTGCGTCCGGAATCAGTGAGCAGTTCTTC.

This clonotype was counted between two and nine times. The gene calls are TRBV7-9 and TRBJ2-7; TRBD1 matches 9 bases. Germline assignment: CDR1 SEHNR and CDR2 FQNEAQ (reference sequence). This CDR3 region has 14 residues. V lost 5 bases, J lost 5 bases, and 7 bases stayed unmatched. CDR3 sequence reads: CASSPWTGADEQYF. The CDR3 DNA reads as TGTGCCAGCAGCCCCTGGACAGGGGCTGACGAGCAGTACTTC. Supplemented by reference TRBV7-9 and TRBJ2-7, the full variable domain reads DTGVSQNPRHKITKRGQNVTFRCDPISEHNRLYWYRQTLGQGPEFLTYFQNEAQLEKSRLLSDRFSAERPKGSFSTLEIQRTEQGDSAMYLCASSPWTGADEQYFGPGTRLTVT.

This clonotype occurred many times. The V gene is TRBV5-1, the J gene TRBJ1-1; 9 nucleotides line up with TRBD1. The CDR3 is 14 residues long. Germline V CDR1 and CDR2: SGHRS, YFSETQ. J lost 7 bases, V lost 5 bases, and 9 bases had no gene match. The DNA of the CDR3 is TGCGCCAGCAGGAAATCGACAGGGGGTCTTGAAGCTTTCTTT. Amino acids: CASRKSTGGLEAFF.

Only a few counts were recorded for this clonotype. In DNA form, the CDR3 reads TGTGCCAGTTCTGTACAGGGGGCCATCTACGAGCAGTACTTC. This sequence encodes CASSVQGAIYEQYF. The chain couples TRBV19 to TRBJ2-7; 9 nucleotides agree with TRBD1. This CDR3 region has 14 residues. Looked up from germline, CDR1 is LNHDA and CDR2 is SQIVND (reference sequence). Losses at the gene ends were 8 bases for V and 3 bases for J; bases not matched to a gene: 8.

The chain carries TRBV5-5 and TRBJ2-7, with a weak D call TRBD1 (6 bases). The CDR3 runs to 15 residues. The germline CDR1 and CDR2 sequences are SGHKS and YYEKEE (reference sequence). Deletions cut 3 bases from V and 2 bases from J, with 15 bases between. As DNA, the CDR3 is TGTGCCAGCAGCTCTGGACAAGGGGGACCCTACGAGCAGTACTTC. Translating it yields CASSSGQGGPYEQYF. The full variable domain, completed using reference TRBV5-5 and TRBJ2-7, is DAGVTQSPTHLIKTRGQQVTLRCSPISGHKSVSWYQQVLGQGPQFIFQYYEKEERGRGNFPDRFSARQFPNYSSELNVNALLLGDSALYLCASSSGQGGPYEQYFGPGTRLTVT.

The rearrangement joins TRBV5-1 to TRBJ2-3; a weak D match, TRBD2 (6 bases). The CDR3 contains 14 residues. Germline values: CDR1 SGHRS, CDR2 YFSETQ. V gave up 0 bases and J gave up 3 bases, with 8 bases separating them. CDR3 in amino acids: CASSLARGTDTQYF. CDR3 DNA sequence: TGCGCCAGCAGCTTGGCCCGGGGGACAGATACGCAGTATTTT.

This clonotype was found a few times. The gene calls are TRBV4-1 and TRBJ2-7; 9 bases align to TRBD2. The CDR3 consists of 14 residues. The V and J ends lost 4 bases and 0 bases, in that order; junction bases with no gene match: 1. CDR1 and CDR2 from the germline V gene are MGHRA and YSYEKL. CDR3 sequence (DNA): TGCGCCAGCAGCCTTAGCGGGAGCTCCTACGAGCAGTACTTC. It codes for CASSLSGSSYEQYF.

This clonotype showed up just a few times. The chain links TRBV28 to TRBJ1-2; no firm D call. Germline CDR1 and CDR2: MDHEN and SYDVKM. The CDR3 sequence is 13 residues long. Trimming removed 6 bases at V and 4 bases at J, with 12 bases between. For the CDR3, the DNA is TGTGCCAGCAGGCCCCAGGAGATCTATGGCTACACCTTC. This encodes CASRPQEIYGYTF.

V usage is TRBV5-1 and J usage is TRBJ2-2, with 10 bases that match TRBD2. V shed 4 bases and J 0 bases; nucleotides not matched to a gene: 9. Germline loops: CDR1 SGHRS, CDR2 YFSETQ. This CDR3 region has 18 residues. The CDR3 DNA sequence: TGCGCCAGCAGCCGGGGGGCTAGCGGGAGCCCGAACACCGGGGAGCTGTTTTTT. It yields the protein CASSRGASGSPNTGELFF.

This clonotype occurred many times. This chain joins TRBV19 and TRBJ1-2; D is unclear. Per germline, CDR1 LNHDA and CDR2 SQIVND (reference sequence). Trimming pared 1 base from V and 6 bases from J, leaving 6 bases between. This CDR3 comprises 12 residues. The chain's CDR3 is CASSIVDHGYTF. DNA of the CDR3: TGTGCCAGTAGTATAGTCGACCATGGCTACACCTTC.

This clonotype came up many times. V gene TRBV6-5 combines with J gene TRBJ1-1; 8 bases are a match to TRBD1. The length of the CDR3 is 14 residues. With V trimmed by 6 bases and J by 6 bases, 9 bases remained unmatched. CDR1 is MNHEY, CDR2 SVGAGI, per germline. CDR3 DNA sequence: TGTGCCAGCAGCCGCCCAGACAGGGGTTCTGAAGCTTTCTTT. This gives the protein CASSRPDRGSEAFF.

This chain uses TRBV7-8 with TRBJ2-1; D is undetermined. V was clipped by 1 base and J by 5 bases, with 12 bases between them. The CDR3 extends over 15 amino acids. Germline assignment: CDR1 SGHVS and CDR2 FQNEAQ. CDR3 DNA sequence: TGTGCCAGCAGCTTAGTGGTCAGCAGGAACAATGAGCAGTTCTTC. Encoded protein: CASSLVVSRNNEQFF.

This clonotype has at least ten counts. J is TRBJ1-2 and V is TRBV28, with D perhaps TRBD1 (6 bases). V was pared by 7 bases and J by 3 bases, with 18 bases between. The germline gives CDR1 MDHEN, CDR2 SYDVKM. CDR3 size: 15 residues. The CDR3 is CASNIPSAGDYGYTF. CDR3 DNA: TGTGCCAGCAACATTCCCTCAGCAGGGGACTATGGCTACACCTTC.

This clonotype was recorded at least ten times. The rearrangement links TRBV14 to TRBJ1-1, with D perhaps matching TRBD1 (5 bases). The CDR3 runs 15 residues. Between the trimmed V and J ends, which lost 4 bases and 3 bases, there was a span of 15 bases. CDR1 and CDR2 from the germline V gene are SGHDN and FVKESK. CDR3 coding DNA: TGTGCCAGCAGCCTGGCTGGAGGGGCCTACACTGAAGCTTTCTTT. Encoded protein: CASSLAGGAYTEAFF.

The J gene is TRBJ1-5, the V gene TRBV19; D unresolved. V lost 5 bases to trimming and J lost 0 bases, with 8 bases between them. The germline V gene encodes CDR1 LNHDA and CDR2 SQIVND (reference sequence). This CDR3 is 14 amino acids long. The CDR3 spells CASSPKDSNQPQHF. The CDR3 nucleotides are TGTGCCAGTAGTCCCAAGGATAGCAATCAGCCCCAGCATTTT.

This clonotype was seen many times. The V call is TRBV7-9, the J call TRBJ2-3; 12 bases align to TRBD2. Germline V gene sequence: CDR1 SEHNR, CDR2 FQNEAQ (reference sequence). V shed 5 bases, J shed 0 bases, and the junction held 6 bases outside the gene matches. The CDR3 totals 17 residues. CDR3 sequence reads: CASSRGLAGTSTDTQYF. In nucleotides, the CDR3 is TGTGCCAGCAGCCGAGGACTAGCGGGGACTAGCACAGATACGCAGTATTTT.